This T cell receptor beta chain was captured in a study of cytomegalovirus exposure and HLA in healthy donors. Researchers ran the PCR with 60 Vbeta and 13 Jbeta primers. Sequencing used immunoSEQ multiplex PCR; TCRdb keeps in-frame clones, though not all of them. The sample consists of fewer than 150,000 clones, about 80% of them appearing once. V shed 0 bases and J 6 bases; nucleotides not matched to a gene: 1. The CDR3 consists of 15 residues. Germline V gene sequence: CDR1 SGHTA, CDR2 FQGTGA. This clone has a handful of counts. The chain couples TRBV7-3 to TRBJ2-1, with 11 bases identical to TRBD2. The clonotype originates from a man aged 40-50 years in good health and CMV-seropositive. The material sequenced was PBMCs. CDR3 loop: CASSLTSGGANEQFF. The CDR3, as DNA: TGTGCCAGCAGCTTAACTAGCGGGGGGGCCAATGAGCAGTTCTTC.